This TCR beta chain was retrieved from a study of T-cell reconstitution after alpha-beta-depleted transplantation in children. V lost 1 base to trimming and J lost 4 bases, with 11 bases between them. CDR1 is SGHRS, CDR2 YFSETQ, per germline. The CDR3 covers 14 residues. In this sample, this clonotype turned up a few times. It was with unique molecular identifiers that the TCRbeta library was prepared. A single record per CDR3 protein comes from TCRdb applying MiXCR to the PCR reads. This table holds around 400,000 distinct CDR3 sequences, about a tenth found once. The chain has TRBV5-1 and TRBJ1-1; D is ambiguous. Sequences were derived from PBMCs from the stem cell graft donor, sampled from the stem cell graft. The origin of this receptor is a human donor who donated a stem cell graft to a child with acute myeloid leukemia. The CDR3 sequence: CASSLNGRATEAFF. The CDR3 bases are TGCGCCAGCAGCTTGAACGGGCGGGCCACTGAAGCTTTCTTT.